This TCR beta chain emerged from a study of molecular identifiers for immune sequencing clone quantification. Methods described previously were used for bulk TCR libraries, and listed TCR primers were applied. One entry per CDR3 protein results from TCRdb running MiXCR on the PCR reads. Here the sample spans 490,000 or so distinct CDR3 sequences, roughly a fifth being singletons. With V trimmed by 4 bases and J by 2 bases, 10 bases remained unmatched. This CDR3 region has 17 residues. The source is a human donor in good health. Some libraries in this study had Jurkat cell RNA spiked in. The chain uses TRBV12-3 or TRBV12-4 and TRBJ2-3; 9 bases fit TRBD2. The sample comprised naive CD8+ T cells from blood, with Jurkat cell RNA spiked in. Subset described: FACS-sorted CD8+CD4-CCR7+CD45RA+ naive T cells. The CDR3: CASSSPWRGGNTDTQYF. The CDR3 region has the DNA TGTGCCAGCAGTTCCCCCTGGCGGGGGGGGAACACAGATACGCAGTATTTT.